Listed here are 32 T cell receptor beta chains from one sample, sequenced in a study of blood T cell dynamics during melanoma immunotherapy. Time point in this sample: pre-treatment baseline. The protocol was immunoSEQ multiplex PCR, while the TCRdb copy is restricted to in-frame clones and leaves out a portion. The sample consists of about 12,000 clones, approximately 88% of them appearing once. The sequencing used blood, collected from a patient treated with checkpoint blockade. Receptor source: a human donor with melanoma.

The chain is built from TRBV27 and TRBJ1-2; the D is unclear. This CDR3 region has 13 residues. V was shortened by 3 bases and J by 7 bases, with 12 bases between the two germline ends. Germline V gene data show CDR1 as MNHEY and CDR2 as SMNVEV (reference sequence). CDR3 nucleotide sequence: TGTGCCAGCAGTTTGGGCGGAGGGCTTGGCTACACCTTC. Translated: CASSLGGGLGYTF.

The CDR3 protein is CASSLGSYWLQETQYF. The CDR3 DNA reads TGTGCCAGCAGCTTGGGGTCATATTGGTTACAAGAGACCCAGTACTTC. V is TRBV5-4 and J is TRBJ2-5, with D unresolved. V lost 0 bases and J lost 2, with 14 bases in between. This CDR3 comprises 16 residues. The germline CDR1 and CDR2 sequences are SGHNT and YYREEE (reference sequence).

The chain employs TRBV7-6 and TRBJ2-7; no clear D gene. Germline V gene sequence: CDR1 SGHVS, CDR2 FNYEAQ. V was clipped by 0 bases and J by 4 bases, with 10 bases between them. The CDR3 extends over 14 amino acids. The CDR3 DNA reads TGTGCCAGCAGCTTAGCCCTAGGGCGGTACGAGCAGTACTTC. This translates into CASSLALGRYEQYF.

The chain recombines TRBV19 with TRBJ1-2, with D possibly being TRBD1 (5 bases). The CDR3 extends over 14 amino acids. The germline gives CDR1 LNHDA, CDR2 SQIVND (reference sequence). V was cut by 5 bases and J by 5 bases, with 15 bases left in between. The CDR3 nucleotides are TGTGCCAGTAGTCCCACGGGAGGGACTTATGGCTACACCTTC. Translation: CASSPTGGTYGYTF.

V is TRBV29-1 and J is TRBJ1-6, with TRBD1 identical over 7 bases. The germline CDR1 and CDR2 sequences are SQVTM and ANQGSEA. Germline trimming cut 7 bases from V and 7 bases from J; bases unmatched to any gene: 7. The CDR3 contains 13 residues. CDR3 amino acids: CSARQGGNSPLHF. In nucleotides, the CDR3 is TGCAGCGCTCGACAGGGAGGGAATTCACCCCTCCACTTT. Looking up the rest from reference TRBV29-1 and TRBJ1-6 gives the full variable domain: SAVISQKPSRDICQRGTSLTIQCQVDSQVTMMFWYRQQPGQSLTLIATANQGSEATYESGFVIDKFPISRPNLTFSTLTVSNMSPEDSSIYLCSARQGGNSPLHFGNGTRLTVT.

The chain couples TRBV4-2 to TRBJ2-3; 11 bases align to TRBD2. This CDR3 has 16 amino acids. Trimming took 0 bases from V and 1 from J; bases not matched to a gene: 0. Germline loops: CDR1 LGHNA, CDR2 YNFKEQ. CDR3 amino acids: CASSQELAGGTDTQYF. The CDR3 DNA sequence: TGTGCCAGCAGCCAAGAACTAGCGGGGGGCACAGATACGCAGTATTTT.

J is TRBJ2-2 and V is TRBV9, with D perhaps TRBD1 (5 bases). Germline V gene sequence: CDR1 SGDLS, CDR2 YYNGEE. The V gene lost 0 bases and the J gene lost 1 base, with 10 bases spanning the gap. CDR3 length: 16 residues. CDR3 bases: TGTGCCAGCAGCGTAGGTGCGACAGTGAACACCGGGGAGCTGTTTTTT. Its protein product is CASSVGATVNTGELFF.

The chain recombines TRBV5-4 with TRBJ1-4; D may be TRBD1 (5 bases). V dropped 6 bases and J dropped 6 bases, with 15 bases sitting between them. The CDR3 runs 14 residues. CDR1 and CDR2 (germline): SGHNT, YYREEE (reference sequence). DNA of the CDR3: TGTGCCAGCACCAAGGAGGTGGGGGATGAAAAACTGTTTTTT. Encoded protein: CASTKEVGDEKLFF.

The rearrangement uses TRBV19 and TRBJ1-1, with D possibly being TRBD1 (5 bases). Trimming cost V 7 bases and J 2 bases, with 11 bases left between them. Germline-derived CDR1 and CDR2 are LNHDA and SQIVND (reference sequence). This CDR3 has 13 amino acids. The CDR3 reads CASTRTRNTEAFF. CDR3 bases: TGTGCCAGTACCCGGACACGAAACACTGAAGCTTTCTTT. The complete variable domain, with remaining parts taken from reference TRBV19 and TRBJ1-1, reads DGGITQSPKYLFRKEGQNVTLSCEQNLNHDAMYWYRQDPGQGLRLIYYSQIVNDFQKGDIAEGYSVSREKKESFPLTVTSAQKNPTAFYLCASTRTRNTEAFFGQGTRLTVV.

The genes are TRBV10-3 and TRBJ2-1, with D possibly being TRBD1 (5 bases). V lost 4 bases and J 4 bases, leaving 14 bases between the germline ends. The CDR3 length is 15 residues. CDR1 is ENHRY and CDR2 is SYGVKD in the germline V gene. Here the CDR3 DNA reads TGTGCCATCAGTGCGGGCCAGGGCCCGTACAATGAGCAGTTCTTC. This translates into CAISAGQGPYNEQFF.

The chain links TRBV7-2 to TRBJ2-1, with D maybe TRBD1 (5 bases). This CDR3 region has 16 residues. Per germline, CDR1 SGHTA and CDR2 FQGNSA. Trimming shortened V by 0 bases and J by 3 bases, and 12 bases separated the two germline ends. The CDR3 spells CASSLAALTGYNEQFF. Written as DNA, the CDR3 is TGTGCCAGCAGCTTAGCGGCTCTAACAGGCTACAATGAGCAGTTCTTC.

CDR3: CASSFGMINYGYTF. Written as DNA, the CDR3 is TGTGCCAGCAGCTTTGGGATGATTAACTATGGCTACACCTTC. The chain recombines TRBV5-4 with TRBJ1-2, with D uncertain. V was clipped by 2 bases and J by 1 base, with 9 bases between them. The germline V gene has CDR1 SGHNT and CDR2 YYREEE (reference sequence). This CDR3 has 14 residues.

The rearrangement uses TRBV6-1 and TRBJ2-1, with D possibly called TRBD1 or TRBD2 (5 bases each). Germline loops: CDR1 MNHNS, CDR2 SASEGT. V was clipped by 4 bases and J by 0 bases, with 13 bases between them. The CDR3 sequence is 16 residues long. This CDR3 is CASSGGGSHSYNEQFF. In DNA form, the CDR3 reads TGTGCCAGCAGTGGTGGGGGAAGTCACTCCTACAATGAGCAGTTCTTC.

The chain couples TRBV14 to TRBJ1-1, with TRBD1 matching 7 bases. Germline CDR1 is SGHDN and CDR2 is FVKESK. This CDR3 is 15 amino acids long. J lost 4 bases, V lost 4 bases, and 9 bases had no gene match. CDR3 sequence: CASSLLTRGSTEAFF. The CDR3 coding sequence is TGTGCCAGCAGCCTATTGACCAGGGGGAGCACTGAAGCTTTCTTT.

The chain links TRBV19 to TRBJ2-1; D not certain. Trimming removed 2 bases at V and 6 bases at J, with 8 bases between. CDR3 length: 13 residues. Per the germline V gene, CDR1 is LNHDA and CDR2 is SQIVND (reference sequence). CDR3 amino acids: CASSITQANEQFF. The DNA of the CDR3 is TGTGCCAGTAGTATAACCCAGGCCAATGAGCAGTTCTTC.

The chain employs TRBV7-2 and TRBJ2-7, with D possibly called TRBD1 or TRBD2 (7 bases each). The V gene's germline CDR1 is SGHTA and CDR2 FQGNSA. The CDR3 is 16 amino acids. Between the trimmed V and J ends, which lost 2 bases and 4 bases, there was a span of 18 bases. The chain's CDR3 is CASSLSGDRTSYEQYF. The CDR3 bases are TGTGCCAGCAGCTTAAGCGGGGACAGAACCTCTTACGAGCAGTACTTC.

The J gene is TRBJ2-3, the V gene TRBV6-6, with a weak D call TRBD2 (6 bases). V dropped 2 bases and J dropped 1 base, with 13 bases sitting between them. CDR1 MNHNY and CDR2 SVGAGI come from the germline V gene (reference sequence). This CDR3 comprises 16 residues. The CDR3 loop reads CASSYGSSGGTDTQYF. CDR3 sequence (DNA): TGTGCCAGCAGTTACGGAAGTAGCGGAGGCACAGATACGCAGTATTTT.

The chain couples TRBV6-6 to TRBJ1-1; D gene ambiguous. Trimming took 6 bases from V and 4 from J, leaving 12 bases between them. This CDR3 spans 13 amino acids. Germline CDR1 reads MNHNY; CDR2 reads SVGAGI (reference sequence). CDR3 DNA sequence: TGTGCCAGCAGCGCTATGGAGGGCACTGAAGCTTTCTTT. Its translation: CASSAMEGTEAFF.

The V and J genes are TRBV27 and TRBJ2-7, with 13 bases identical to TRBD2. Trimming cost V 8 bases and J 6 bases; bases outside gene matches: 7. From germline, CDR1 is MNHEY and CDR2 SMNVEV (reference sequence). CDR3 length equals 14 residues. The CDR3 reads CASGRLAGGSEQYF. As DNA, the CDR3 is TGTGCCAGCGGGAGACTAGCGGGAGGAAGCGAGCAGTACTTC.

This sequence joins TRBV19 and TRBJ2-1, with 7 bases aligning to TRBD1. V dropped 7 bases and J dropped 9; count of bases not matched to a gene: 18. Per the germline V gene, CDR1 is LNHDA and CDR2 is SQIVND (reference sequence). The CDR3 contains 16 residues. CDR3 coding DNA: TGTGCCAGTACCTGGCAAGGGGGCTTTGACCACGGTGAGCAGTTCTTC. As protein: CASTWQGGFDHGEQFF.

The chain has TRBV28 and TRBJ1-3; D unclear. The CDR3 is 14 amino acids. Germline lookup yields CDR1 MDHEN and CDR2 SYDVKM. The germline V and J ends were trimmed by 5 bases and 7 bases, with 15 bases remaining between them. The CDR3 bases are TGTGCCAGCAGTCCTCCGGGCGTGTGGAACACCATATATTTT. Encoded protein: CASSPPGVWNTIYF.

Only a few counts were recorded for this clone. The chain couples TRBV5-1 to TRBJ2-7; 9 nucleotides match TRBD1. Germline loops: CDR1 SGHRS, CDR2 YFSETQ. V shed 7 bases and J 2 bases; nucleotides not matched to a gene: 10. This CDR3 spans 15 amino acids. This chain's CDR3 is CASRRETGGTYEQYF. The CDR3 DNA is TGCGCCAGCCGGAGAGAGACAGGGGGTACCTACGAGCAGTACTTC.

The chain uses TRBV29-1 and TRBJ2-7; 8 bases line up with TRBD1. This CDR3 has 11 residues. Losses at the gene ends were 6 bases for V and 7 bases for J; bases not matched to a gene: 5. CDR1 SQVTM and CDR2 ANQGSEA come from the germline V gene. In DNA, the CDR3 is TGCAGCGTCACCACAGGGGGAGAGCAGTACTTC. Residues: CSVTTGGEQYF.

The chain combines TRBV5-6 with TRBJ1-1, with D uncertain. The CDR3 loop spans 15 amino acids. Trimming pared 4 bases from V and 0 bases from J, leaving 13 bases between. CDR1 and CDR2 (germline): SGHDT, YYEEEE. DNA for the CDR3: TGTGCCAGCAGCCCTGGGGTGAATATGAACACTGAAGCTTTCTTT. Its translation is CASSPGVNMNTEAFF.

The V call is TRBV9, the J call TRBJ1-2, with unresolved D. The CDR3 contains 13 residues. V lost 3 bases and J 5 bases, leaving 11 bases between the germline ends. Germline-derived CDR1 and CDR2 are SGDLS and YYNGEE. The CDR3 spells CASSGTAQYGYTF. CDR3 in DNA: TGTGCCAGCAGCGGGACGGCACAATATGGCTACACCTTC.

V is TRBV29-1 and J is TRBJ1-2; D is undetermined. Trimming shortened V by 5 bases and J by 5 bases, and 18 bases separated the two germline ends. The CDR3 spans 14 residues. Germline V lookup: CDR1 SQVTM, CDR2 ANQGSEA. This CDR3 reads CSVSDLPRVYGYTF. The CDR3 nucleotides are TGCAGCGTTTCGGACCTACCCCGGGTTTATGGCTACACCTTC.

This chain links TRBV10-2 with TRBJ2-3; a possible D gene is TRBD1 (6 bases). V was trimmed by 0 bases and J by 0 bases, leaving 16 bases between them. CDR1 and CDR2 (germline): WSHSY, SAAADI. The CDR3 length is 18 residues. The CDR3 is CASSESSVEGVSTDTQYF. As DNA, the CDR3 is TGCGCCAGCAGTGAGTCTTCCGTTGAGGGGGTAAGCACAGATACGCAGTATTTT.

This chain joins TRBV5-4 and TRBJ2-1, with 7 bases matching TRBD2. In germline, CDR1 is SGHNT, CDR2 YYREEE (reference sequence). V trimming: 0 bases; J trimming: 3 bases; junction bases outside the gene matches: 6. CDR3 length: 16 residues. The chain's CDR3 is CASSLDLSGHYNEQFF. CDR3 coding DNA: TGTGCCAGCAGCTTGGACCTTAGCGGGCACTACAATGAGCAGTTCTTC.

This clone was counted only a few times. J is TRBJ2-6 and V is TRBV29-1; no clear D. The length of the CDR3 is 12 residues. Germline CDR1 is SQVTM and CDR2 is ANQGSEA. Between the trimmed V and J ends, which lost 7 bases and 2 bases, there was a span of 6 bases. The CDR3 DNA is TGCAGCGCTGTAGCTGGGGCCAACGTCCTGACTTTC. The encoded protein is CSAVAGANVLTF. Combining the CDR3 with reference TRBV29-1 and TRBJ2-6 gives the whole variable domain SAVISQKPSRDICQRGTSLTIQCQVDSQVTMMFWYRQQPGQSLTLIATANQGSEATYESGFVIDKFPISRPNLTFSTLTVSNMSPEDSSIYLCSAVAGANVLTFGAGSRLTVL.

This clone was seen more than once but under ten times. The V and J genes are TRBV19 and TRBJ1-2; possibly TRBD1 for D (5 bases). The V end was cut by 3 bases, the J end by 2 bases, with 13 bases between. The length of the CDR3 is 15 residues. Germline lookup yields CDR1 LNHDA and CDR2 SQIVND (reference sequence). The CDR3 protein is CASSIFPGTNYGYTF. The DNA of the CDR3 is TGTGCCAGTAGTATTTTCCCGGGGACGAACTATGGCTACACCTTC.

A few counts support this clone. J is TRBJ1-2 and V is TRBV18, with D uncertain. The germline V gene has CDR1 KGHSH and CDR2 LQKENI. This CDR3 comprises 13 residues. V shed 1 base and J shed 3 bases, with 6 bases lying between them. CDR3 protein: CASSPQADYGYTF. The CDR3 DNA reads TGTGCCAGCTCACCACAGGCGGACTATGGCTACACCTTC.

V is TRBV9 and J is TRBJ2-7; perhaps TRBD1 as D (5 bases). The V and J ends lost 1 base and 6 bases respectively, with 20 bases between them. This CDR3 contains 16 residues. Germline CDR1 and CDR2: SGDLS and YYNGEE. The CDR3 DNA reads TGTGCCAGCAGCGTACGTGTCCAGGGTTCTTCGGGCGAGCAGTACTTC. Amino acids: CASSVRVQGSSGEQYF.